What follows describes a single T cell receptor (beta chain). Generated by immunoSEQ multiplex PCR, the TCRdb table keeps only in-frame clones and is missing some. The data hold around 51,000 clones, with about nine tenths observed a single time. Germline values: CDR1 MDHEN, CDR2 SYDVKM. The CDR3 contains 15 residues. The V gene end was trimmed by 3 bases and the J gene end by 5 bases; junction bases not matched to a gene: 4. The entry originates in a study of OX40 agonist ivuxolimab in advanced cancers. The source was CD4+ or CD8+ T cells sorted from blood, collected in a trial of the OX40 agonist ivuxolimab. This sequence originates from an adult with an advanced solid tumor such as melanoma, head and neck, liver or kidney cancer. The chain has TRBV28 and TRBJ2-3, with 11 positions matching TRBD2. CDR3 DNA sequence: TGTGCCAGCAGTTTTAGCGGGGGGGCGAAAGATACGCAGTATTTT. This encodes CASSFSGGAKDTQYF.